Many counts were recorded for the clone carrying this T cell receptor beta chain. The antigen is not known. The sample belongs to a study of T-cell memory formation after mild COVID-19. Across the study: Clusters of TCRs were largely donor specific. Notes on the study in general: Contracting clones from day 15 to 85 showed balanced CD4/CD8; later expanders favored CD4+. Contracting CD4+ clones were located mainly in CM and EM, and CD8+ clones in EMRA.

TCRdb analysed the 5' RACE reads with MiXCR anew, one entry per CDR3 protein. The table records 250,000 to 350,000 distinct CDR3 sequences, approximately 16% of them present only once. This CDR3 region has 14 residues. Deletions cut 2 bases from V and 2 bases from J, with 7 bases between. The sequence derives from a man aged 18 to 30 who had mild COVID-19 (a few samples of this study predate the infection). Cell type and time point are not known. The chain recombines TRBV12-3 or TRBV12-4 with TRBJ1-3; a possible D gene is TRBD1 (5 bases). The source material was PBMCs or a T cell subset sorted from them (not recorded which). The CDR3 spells CASSLWGTGNTIYF. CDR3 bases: TGTGCCAGCAGTTTATGGGGGACTGGAAACACCATATATTTT.